These 26 T cell receptor beta chains came from one sample sequenced in a study of blood T cell repertoires in COVID-19. TCRdb's copy holds only in-frame clones and misses some; the assay was immunoSEQ multiplex PCR. In the table there are approximately 140,000 clones, around 90% of which are singletons. The sequencing input was peripheral blood. These TCRs come from a woman in her sixties with active or convalescent COVID-19.

The V and J genes are TRBV19 and TRBJ1-1; D gene unclear. Germline V gene data show CDR1 as LNHDA and CDR2 as SQIVND (reference sequence). Trimming left V 4 bases short and J 4 bases short, with 13 bases between. The CDR3 is 14 amino acids. The CDR3 region is CASSTSAGLTEAFF. Here the CDR3 DNA reads TGTGCCAGTAGTACATCAGCAGGCCTCACTGAAGCTTTCTTT.

Only one count was recorded for this clone. V is TRBV27 and J is TRBJ1-1; weak D call: TRBD1 (6 bases). Germline values: CDR1 MNHEY, CDR2 SMNVEV (reference sequence). The germline V and J ends were trimmed by 5 bases and 5 bases, with 18 bases remaining between them. This CDR3 is 15 amino acids long. CDR3 DNA sequence: TGTGCCAGCAGTGTCCTTGGGGGCTTGGAGACTGAAGCTTTCTTT. As protein: CASSVLGGLETEAFF.

The table lists this clone with a count of one. This chain links TRBV11-2 with TRBJ2-5, with a weak D call TRBD2 (6 bases). The V end was cut by 5 bases, the J end by 4 bases, with 17 bases between. The CDR3 totals 15 residues. Looked up from germline, CDR1 is SGHAT and CDR2 is FQNNGV. CDR3 residues: CASSLGLLGGETQYF. In nucleotides, the CDR3 is TGTGCCAGCAGCCTTGGACTCCTCGGGGGAGAGACCCAGTACTTC.

The rearrangement links TRBV30 to TRBJ2-3; a possible D gene is TRBD1 (5 bases). Germline CDR1 and CDR2: GTSNPN and SVGIG (reference sequence). The V end lost 4 bases, the J end lost 2 bases, and 10 bases lay between the germline ends. The CDR3 totals 13 residues. The CDR3 spells CAWTAGNTDTQYF. Written as DNA, the CDR3 is TGTGCCTGGACAGCAGGGAACACAGATACGCAGTATTTT.

The chain is built from TRBV18 and TRBJ1-5, with 7 bases matching TRBD1. With 1 base clipped from V and 3 bases from J, the junction kept 6 bases outside the gene matches. The CDR3 extends over 16 amino acids. Per germline, CDR1 KGHSH and CDR2 LQKENI. The CDR3 loop reads CASSPQLGQVNQPQHF. The CDR3 DNA reads TGTGCCAGCTCACCACAACTCGGACAGGTCAATCAGCCCCAGCATTTT.

The V call is TRBV6-6, the J call TRBJ1-3, with TRBD1 as a possible D gene (5 bases). The germline gives CDR1 MNHNY, CDR2 SVGAGI (reference sequence). V was cut by 4 bases and J by 0 bases, with 13 bases left in between. The CDR3 runs 16 residues. CDR3 coding DNA: TGTGCCAGCAGTTGGGAGGGGCCGAGCTCTGGAAACACCATATATTTT. It yields the protein CASSWEGPSSGNTIYF.

The rearrangement joins TRBV5-8 to TRBJ1-6; the D gene is possibly TRBD1 (5 bases). The CDR3 extends over 16 amino acids. Germline V gene data show CDR1 as SGHTS and CDR2 as YDEGEE. V was pared by 1 base and J by 9 bases, with 17 bases between. As DNA, the CDR3 is TGTGCCAGCAGCTTGCGTTGGCAGGGAGGGAGTTCACCCCTCCACTTT. It codes for CASSLRWQGGSSPLHF.

This rearrangement joins TRBV9 to TRBJ2-3; possibly TRBD1 for D (5 bases). The CDR3 runs to 14 residues. In germline, CDR1 is SGDLS, CDR2 YYNGEE. Trimming removed 0 bases at V and 3 bases at J, with 8 bases between. CDR3 nucleotide sequence: TGTGCCAGCAGCGTAGCACAGGCAACAGATACGCAGTATTTT. Its protein product is CASSVAQATDTQYF.

V gene TRBV19 combines with J gene TRBJ1-4, with D maybe TRBD1 (6 bases). Germline-derived CDR1 and CDR2 are LNHDA and SQIVND (reference sequence). V was shortened by 5 bases and J by 11 bases, with 15 bases between the two germline ends. The CDR3 extends over 13 amino acids. CDR3 region: CASSSTGLEKLFF. Written as DNA, the CDR3 is TGTGCCAGTAGTTCTACAGGGTTGGAGAAACTGTTTTTT.

J is TRBJ1-5 and V is TRBV4-1, with a tentative D call TRBD1 (6 bases). The CDR3 contains 15 residues. Germline CDR1 and CDR2: MGHRA and YSYEKL. V gave up 0 bases and J gave up 5 bases, with 11 bases separating them. The chain's CDR3 is CASSQDYRVHQPQHF. For the CDR3, the DNA is TGCGCCAGCAGCCAAGATTACAGGGTCCATCAGCCCCAGCATTTT.

The chain carries TRBV6-1 and TRBJ2-5, with D uncertain. V shed 1 base and J shed 1 base, with 7 bases lying between them. CDR1 and CDR2 from the germline V gene are MNHNS and SASEGT. CDR3 length equals 14 residues. The CDR3 loop is CASSEGAFQETQYF. CDR3 DNA sequence: TGTGCCAGCAGTGAAGGGGCTTTCCAAGAGACCCAGTACTTC.

V and J are TRBV29-1 and TRBJ2-7; D possibly corresponds to TRBD1 (6 bases). The CDR3 runs 15 residues. V gave up 1 base and J gave up 2 bases, with 15 bases separating them. Germline V gene lookup returns CDR1 SQVTM and CDR2 ANQGSEA. The CDR3 here is CSVEVIQGRTYEQYF. Here the CDR3 DNA reads TGCAGCGTTGAAGTCATCCAGGGGCGGACCTACGAGCAGTACTTC.

The rearrangement links TRBV13 to TRBJ2-3, with 9 positions matching TRBD2. The CDR3 is 15 residues long. Germline V gene data show CDR1 as PRHDT and CDR2 as FYEKMQ (reference sequence). Trimming cost V 4 bases and J 5 bases; bases outside gene matches: 7. CDR3: CASSSWSSGGDTQYF. The CDR3 nucleotides are TGTGCCAGCAGCTCCTGGAGTAGCGGGGGAGATACGCAGTATTTT.

J is TRBJ2-7 and V is TRBV6-1; no clear D gene. The CDR3 length is 12 residues. Between the trimmed V and J ends, which lost 3 bases and 6 bases, there was a span of 9 bases. CDR1 is MNHNS, CDR2 SASEGT, per germline. The CDR3 nucleotides are TGTGCCAGCAGTGATCCGAGATCCGAGCAGTACTTC. Protein: CASSDPRSEQYF.

This chain uses TRBV15 with TRBJ2-5, with D possibly matching TRBD1 (6 bases). The CDR3 runs 15 residues. V gave up 2 bases and J gave up 3 bases, with 13 bases separating them. Germline-derived CDR1 and CDR2 are LNHNV and YYDKDF (reference sequence). DNA of the CDR3: TGTGCCACCAGCAGATCCCGGACAGAAAAAGAGACCCAGTACTTC. Amino acids: CATSRSRTEKETQYF.

The gene calls are TRBV7-2 and TRBJ2-7, with D hard to call. This CDR3 comprises 12 residues. The V and J ends lost 5 bases and 0 bases respectively, with 5 bases between them. Germline CDR1 and CDR2: SGHTA and FQGNSA. This CDR3 reads CASSASSYEQYF. CDR3 DNA sequence: TGTGCCAGCAGCGCTAGCTCCTACGAGCAGTACTTC.

This chain uses TRBV4-1 with TRBJ1-4; tentative D call: TRBD1 (5 bases). V was pared by 0 bases and J by 2 bases, with 7 bases between. Looked up from germline, CDR1 is MGHRA and CDR2 is YSYEKL. CDR3 size: 15 residues. The CDR3 region is CASSQDRGTNEKLFF. The DNA of the CDR3 is TGCGCCAGCAGCCAAGATCGGGGGACTAATGAAAAACTGTTTTTT.

This chain joins TRBV19 and TRBJ2-2; TRBD1 matches 8 bases. Looked up from germline, CDR1 is LNHDA and CDR2 is SQIVND (reference sequence). The CDR3 is made up of 15 amino acids. The junction had 6 bases not matched to a gene; V was cut back by 2 bases and J by 7 bases. The CDR3 nucleotides are TGTGCCAGTAGTATACAGGGGGCCCGAGGCGGGGAGCTGTTTTTT. This sequence encodes CASSIQGARGGELFF.

Only one count was recorded for this clone. The chain recombines TRBV30 with TRBJ2-7; D remains unclear. Trimming took off 1 base at V and 0 bases at J, with 10 bases between the two ends. CDR3 length: 14 amino acids. The V gene's germline CDR1 is GTSNPN and CDR2 SVGIG (reference sequence). The DNA for the CDR3 is TGTGCCTGGAGTGGGCCACACAACTCCTACGAGCAGTACTTC. Translating it yields CAWSGPHNSYEQYF.

This chain links TRBV18 with TRBJ1-1; D remains unclear. Germline V gene sequence: CDR1 KGHSH, CDR2 LQKENI. Trimming pared 8 bases from V and 1 base from J, leaving 8 bases between. The CDR3 spans 12 residues. The CDR3: CASSGPNTEAFF. In DNA, the CDR3 is TGTGCCAGCAGCGGACCGAACACTGAAGCTTTCTTT.

The table lists this clone with a count of one. The V gene is TRBV11-2, the J gene TRBJ1-1; tentatively, D is TRBD1 (5 bases). The CDR3 length is 14 residues. CDR1 SGHAT and CDR2 FQNNGV come from the germline V gene. Trimming left V 6 bases short and J 0 bases short, with 11 bases between. In nucleotides, the CDR3 is TGTGCCAGCAGGACGGGACTCATGAACACTGAAGCTTTCTTT. It encodes CASRTGLMNTEAFF. Full variable domain (rest looked up from reference TRBV11-2 and TRBJ1-1): EAGVAQSPRYKIIEKRQSVAFWCNPISGHATLYWYQQILGQGPKLLIQFQNNGVVDDSQLPKDRFSAERLKGVDSTLKIQPAKLEDSAVYLCASRTGLMNTEAFFGQGTRLTVV.

The chain is built from TRBV5-8 and TRBJ1-2; TRBD1 aligns across 7 bases. The CDR3 is 15 residues long. With 4 bases clipped from V and 0 bases from J, the junction kept 6 bases outside the gene matches. Germline-derived CDR1 and CDR2 are SGHTS and YDEGEE. CDR3 in DNA: TGTGCCAGCAGCCGTGACAGGGCGACTAACTATGGCTACACCTTC. Translated: CASSRDRATNYGYTF.

J is TRBJ1-4 and V is TRBV19, with D possibly matching TRBD1 (6 bases). Germline V CDR1 and CDR2: LNHDA, SQIVND (reference sequence). The V and J ends lost 8 bases and 8 bases respectively, with 24 bases between them. The CDR3 is 16 amino acids. As DNA, the CDR3 is TGTGCCAGTCTCCCTTCCGCAGGGGCGGTAGGAGAAAAACTGTTTTTT. Its translation is CASLPSAGAVGEKLFF. The full variable domain, in which reference TRBV19 and TRBJ1-4 provide the parts outside the CDR3, is DGGITQSPKYLFRKEGQNVTLSCEQNLNHDAMYWYRQDPGQGLRLIYYSQIVNDFQKGDIAEGYSVSREKKESFPLTVTSAQKNPTAFYLCASLPSAGAVGEKLFFGSGTQLSVL.

J is TRBJ1-2 and V is TRBV3-1 (or the pseudogene TRBV3-2); D perhaps matches TRBD1 (6 bases). The V end was cut by 0 bases, the J end by 2 bases, with 13 bases between. Germline V gene sequence: CDR1 LGHDT, CDR2 YNNKEL (reference sequence). The CDR3 runs to 16 residues. CDR3 nucleotide sequence: TGTGCCAGCAGCCAAGAGGGGGCAGGGGCGAACTATGGCTACACCTTC. Translation: CASSQEGAGANYGYTF.

This rearrangement joins TRBV10-3 to TRBJ2-3; D might be TRBD2 (7 bases). The CDR3 runs to 15 residues. Germline-derived CDR1 and CDR2 are ENHRY and SYGVKD. Trimming removed 0 bases from V and 2 bases from J, with 9 bases in between. The CDR3 loop reads CAISESAGATDTQYF. The DNA for the CDR3 is TGTGCCATCAGTGAGTCGGCGGGGGCCACAGATACGCAGTATTTT.

V gene TRBV10-3 combines with J gene TRBJ1-1; maybe TRBD1 (5 bases). Per germline, CDR1 ENHRY and CDR2 SYGVKD. The CDR3 covers 14 residues. V gave up 3 bases and J gave up 6 bases, with 14 bases separating them. CDR3: CAISDSGGSAEAFF. CDR3 in DNA: TGTGCCATCAGTGACTCCGGGGGATCGGCTGAAGCTTTCTTT.